The present T cell receptor beta chain was sequenced within a study of identifying expanded T cells in peripheral blood. Study results and limitations: Clone count variance between roughly 2-week samples rose with total template count. Over approximately two and four weeks, about 15 and 18 clones changed, versus 1.2 between replicates.

Between the trimmed V and J ends, which lost 5 bases and 1 base, there was a span of 15 bases. Germline lookup yields CDR1 SGHAT and CDR2 FQNNGV. This CDR3 spans 16 amino acids. Generated by immunoSEQ multiplex PCR, the TCRdb table keeps only in-frame clones and is missing some. This sample has more than 45,000 clones, with about 83% found just once. As for this clone: Its antigen is still unknown.

V gene TRBV11-2 combines with J gene TRBJ2-1; D not certain. What was sequenced was blood. The origin of this receptor is a person between 18 and 75 years old in good health. The CDR3 DNA is TGTGCCAGCAGCCCGGACCGTCGTGATTCCTACAATGAGCAGTTCTTC. Translation: CASSPDRRDSYNEQFF.